These 17 T cell receptor beta chains share one sample of origin, sequenced in a study of cytomegalovirus exposure and HLA in healthy donors. Primers included in the PCR were 60 Vbeta and 13 Jbeta primers. Sequenced by immunoSEQ multiplex PCR; TCRdb stores in-frame clones only, minus some. Among around 67,000 clones listed, 75% were seen once. Sequenced: PBMCs. Receptors were obtained from a woman in her 30s in good health and CMV-seropositive.

CDR3 in amino acids: CASSPRTGGPNYGYTF. The CDR3 DNA is TGTGCCAGCAGCCCAAGGACAGGGGGGCCTAACTATGGCTACACCTTC. The chain has TRBV5-4 and TRBJ1-2; 10 bases are a match to TRBD1. This CDR3 region has 16 residues. Germline-derived CDR1 and CDR2 are SGHNT and YYREEE (reference sequence). V lost 4 bases, J lost 0 bases, and 6 bases stayed unmatched.

This sequence joins TRBV19 and TRBJ2-1, with D tentatively TRBD2 (6 bases). CDR3 size: 14 residues. Between the trimmed V and J ends, which lost 4 bases and 0 bases, there was a span of 7 bases. CDR1 is LNHDA, CDR2 SQIVND, per germline (reference sequence). The CDR3 nucleotides read TGTGCCAGTAGTAGCGGGGTCTCCTACAATGAGCAGTTCTTC. This translates into CASSSGVSYNEQFF.

The gene calls are TRBV29-1 and TRBJ2-2, with 14 bases that match TRBD2. Unmatched junction bases numbered 1, after V lost 6 bases and J lost 7 bases. Germline values: CDR1 SQVTM, CDR2 ANQGSEA. The CDR3 covers 13 residues. In DNA form, the CDR3 reads TGCAGCGTGACTAGCGGGAGGGTCGGGGAGCTGTTTTTT. The encoded protein is CSVTSGRVGELFF.

J is TRBJ2-2 and V is TRBV7-2; weak D call: TRBD1 (5 bases). The length of the CDR3 is 15 residues. Germline lookup yields CDR1 SGHTA and CDR2 FQGNSA. Trimming took 2 bases from V and 4 from J, leaving 11 bases between them. CDR3 in DNA: TGTGCCAGCAGCTTACAACAGGCTACCACCGGGGAGCTGTTTTTT. Amino acid sequence: CASSLQQATTGELFF.

The chain joins TRBV5-6 to TRBJ1-2; 7 nucleotides align to TRBD1. Germline CDR1 and CDR2: SGHDT and YYEEEE. V lost 4 bases and J lost 4; bases outside the gene matches: 7. CDR3 length: 14 residues. CDR3 sequence reads: CASSIIPGGYGYTF. CDR3 coding DNA: TGTGCCAGCAGCATAATCCCAGGGGGCTATGGCTACACCTTC.

This clone came up a few times. This rearrangement joins TRBV9 to TRBJ1-1; 7 bases are a match to TRBD1. This CDR3 has 13 residues. V was clipped by 3 bases and J by 6 bases; unmatched bases: 5. Germline-derived CDR1 and CDR2 are SGDLS and YYNGEE. CDR3 protein: CASSGQGYAEAFF. In DNA, the CDR3 is TGTGCCAGCAGCGGACAGGGATATGCTGAAGCTTTCTTT. The variable domain in full, with the rest retrieved from reference TRBV9 and TRBJ1-1, is DSGVTQTPKHLITATGQRVTLRCSPRSGDLSVYWYQQSLDQGLQFLIQYYNGEERAKGNILERFSAQQFPDLHSELNLSSLELGDSALYFCASSGQGYAEAFFGQGTRLTVV.

This clone was observed a single time. V gene TRBV5-1 combines with J gene TRBJ2-1; tentatively, D is TRBD2 (8 bases). The V gene lost 6 bases and the J gene lost 0 bases, with 19 bases spanning the gap. CDR3 length: 17 residues. Per the germline V gene, CDR1 is SGHRS and CDR2 is YFSETQ. The CDR3 DNA sequence: TGCGCCAGCATTGAGGGACTAGGGGGCGGCTCCTACAATGAGCAGTTCTTC. Residues: CASIEGLGGGSYNEQFF.

The chain combines TRBV27 with TRBJ1-2; D is possibly TRBD1 (5 bases). The V gene lost 5 bases and the J gene lost 6 bases, with 13 bases spanning the gap. Looked up from germline, CDR1 is MNHEY and CDR2 is SMNVEV (reference sequence). CDR3 length: 13 amino acids. CDR3 sequence: CASSLGVTDGYTF. The CDR3 coding sequence is TGTGCCAGCAGTCTAGGGGTGACGGATGGCTACACCTTC.

CDR3: CASSRGDSPLHF. The CDR3 DNA reads TGTGCCAGCAGCCGGGGGGATTCACCCCTCCACTTT. The chain carries TRBV11-2 and TRBJ1-6, with D possibly being TRBD1 (5 bases). Per germline, CDR1 SGHAT and CDR2 FQNNGV. The CDR3 runs to 12 residues. Trimming took off 5 bases at V and 8 bases at J, with 7 bases between the two ends.

The rearrangement links TRBV7-2 to TRBJ2-7; D remains ambiguous. Germline V gene lookup returns CDR1 SGHTA and CDR2 FQGNSA. V dropped 4 bases and J dropped 4 bases, with 20 bases sitting between them. The CDR3 covers 16 residues. The CDR3 sequence is CASSSPDLNLVYEQYF. The CDR3 coding sequence is TGTGCCAGCAGCTCACCTGACTTAAACCTGGTATACGAGCAGTACTTC.

The table lists this clone with a few counts. CDR3: CASSTPRTSASYNEQFF. DNA of the CDR3: TGTGCCAGTAGTACCCCCCGAACTAGTGCCTCCTACAATGAGCAGTTCTTC. V and J are TRBV19 and TRBJ2-1; D may be TRBD2 (5 bases). V lost 4 bases, J lost 0 bases, and 16 bases lay in between. The CDR3 has 17 residues. CDR1 LNHDA and CDR2 SQIVND come from the germline V gene (reference sequence).

The chain joins TRBV4-3 to TRBJ2-2; D is possibly TRBD1 (6 bases). This CDR3 region has 16 residues. Trimming removed 0 bases from V and 0 bases from J, with 8 bases in between. Germline CDR1 reads LGHNA; CDR2 reads YSLEER. Here the CDR3 DNA reads TGCGCCAGCAGCCAAGAAACAGGGACGAACACCGGGGAGCTGTTTTTT. Translation: CASSQETGTNTGELFF.

This clone was detected only a few times. The chain has TRBV5-1 and TRBJ2-7, with D possibly TRBD1 on 5 matching bases. CDR3 length: 14 residues. V gave up 4 bases and J gave up 2 bases, with 13 bases separating them. Germline CDR1 reads SGHRS; CDR2 reads YFSETQ. CDR3 in amino acids: CASSPRGVAYEQYF. CDR3 sequence (DNA): TGCGCCAGCAGCCCAAGGGGTGTAGCCTACGAGCAGTACTTC.

This rearrangement joins TRBV5-1 to TRBJ2-7; D is ambiguous. Germline loops: CDR1 SGHRS, CDR2 YFSETQ. The CDR3 is 14 amino acids. V was cut by 3 bases and J by 0 bases, with 10 bases left in between. CDR3 nucleotides: TGCGCCAGCAGCTACCACTTAAGCTCCTACGAGCAGTACTTC. This encodes CASSYHLSSYEQYF.

This clone was seen only once. The V call is TRBV5-4, the J call TRBJ2-7; TRBD1 might be the D (5 bases). The CDR3 totals 13 residues. The V gene lost 6 bases and the J gene lost 0 bases, with 10 bases spanning the gap. Germline V gives CDR1 SGHNT, CDR2 YYREEE (reference sequence). The CDR3 region has the DNA TGTGCCAGCAACCCGACAGACTCCTACGAGCAGTACTTC. Translating gives CASNPTDSYEQYF.

This clone was picked up a small number of times. The V and J genes are TRBV6-5 and TRBJ2-7; 11 bases align to TRBD1. Germline CDR1 and CDR2: MNHEY and SVGAGI. Trimming at V came to 5 bases and at J to 3 bases, leaving 3 bases not matched to a gene. The CDR3 sequence is 14 residues long. This CDR3 reads CASSQGTGGYEQYF. Here the CDR3 DNA reads TGTGCCAGCAGTCAAGGGACAGGGGGCTACGAGCAGTACTTC.

The chain's CDR3 is CASSPSVGDSNQPQHF. The DNA for the CDR3 is TGTGCCAGCTCACCGTCCGTTGGAGATAGCAATCAGCCCCAGCATTTT. This chain connects TRBV18 to TRBJ1-5; no clear D. The V gene's germline CDR1 is KGHSH and CDR2 LQKENI. The CDR3 totals 16 residues. V lost 3 bases, J lost 0 bases, and 12 bases lay in between.